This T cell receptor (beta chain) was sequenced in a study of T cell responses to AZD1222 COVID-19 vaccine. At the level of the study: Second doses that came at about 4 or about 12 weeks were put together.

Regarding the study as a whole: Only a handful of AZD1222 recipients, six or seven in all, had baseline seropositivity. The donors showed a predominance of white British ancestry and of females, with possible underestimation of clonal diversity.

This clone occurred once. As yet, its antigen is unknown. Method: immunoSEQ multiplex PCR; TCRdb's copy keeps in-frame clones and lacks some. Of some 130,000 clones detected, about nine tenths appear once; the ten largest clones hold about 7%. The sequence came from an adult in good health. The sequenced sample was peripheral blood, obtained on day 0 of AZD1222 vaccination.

The CDR3 protein is CASSLEGAGIGELFF. CDR3 coding DNA: TGTGCCAGCAGCTTAGAAGGGGCGGGGATCGGGGAGCTGTTTTTT. The chain links TRBV11-3 to TRBJ2-2; maybe TRBD2 (6 bases). V lost 0 bases, J lost 7 bases, and 12 bases lay in between. Germline CDR1 is SGHNT and CDR2 is YENEEA. The CDR3 totals 15 residues.